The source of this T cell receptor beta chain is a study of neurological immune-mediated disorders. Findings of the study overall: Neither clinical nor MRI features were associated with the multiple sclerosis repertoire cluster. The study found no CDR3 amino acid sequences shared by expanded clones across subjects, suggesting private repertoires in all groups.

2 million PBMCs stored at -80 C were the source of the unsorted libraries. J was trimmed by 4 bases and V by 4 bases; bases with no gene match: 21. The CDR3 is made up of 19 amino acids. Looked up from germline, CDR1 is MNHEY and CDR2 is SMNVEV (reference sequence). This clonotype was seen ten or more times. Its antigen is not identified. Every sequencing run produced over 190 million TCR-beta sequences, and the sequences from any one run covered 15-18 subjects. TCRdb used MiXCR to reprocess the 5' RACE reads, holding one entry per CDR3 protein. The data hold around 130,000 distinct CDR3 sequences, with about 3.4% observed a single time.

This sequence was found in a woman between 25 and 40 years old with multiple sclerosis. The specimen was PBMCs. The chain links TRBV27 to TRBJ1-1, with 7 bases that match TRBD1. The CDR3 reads CASSWQGVKGGTLGTEAFF. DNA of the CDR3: TGTGCCAGCAGTTGGCAGGGGGTCAAAGGGGGTACCCTGGGCACTGAAGCTTTCTTT.